These T cell receptor beta chains were read from a single sample in a study of cytomegalovirus exposure and HLA in healthy donors. Using immunoSEQ multiplex PCR, the repertoire was profiled, and TCRdb retains in-frame clones only, with some absent. The sample carries roughly 180,000 clones, 70% to 80% recorded once. Source material: PBMCs. All receptors come from a man between 18 and 29 years old in good health and CMV-seronegative. Each CDR3 is given with its conserved first and last residue.

v_call	cdr3_aa
TRBV4-1	CASSQVGAAGGEKLFF
TRBV19	CASSRGRNYNEQFF
TRBV11-3	CASSPGRAETQYF
TRBV27	CASSPWEGGFDEQYF
TRBV5-4	CASSQGLAEETQYF
TRBV30	CAWMYVGGPYEQYF
TRBV6-5	CASSYGGANTEAFF
TRBV12-1	CASSFRGQGFRQSFF
TRBV5-6	CASSTTTGTRYGYTF
TRBV14	CASSQAGSGNSPLHF
TRBV5-5	CASSLAPRQGMGYTF
TRBV7-8	CASSYSSGLLNHEQFF
TRBV7-2	CASSFIEGNSYNSPLHF
TRBV28	CASTEGDRDYEQYF
TRBV19	CASSTFRLADTQYF
TRBV7-9	CASSLDRAGYTF
TRBV28	CASSQIMNTEAFF
TRBV9	CASSVEGALNSPLHF
TRBV6-5	CASRMYEGAYEQYF
TRBV29-1	CSASGSTDTQYF
TRBV14	CASSQSWTSGGVFQETQYF
TRBV5-4	CASSMGPGQGNEKLFF
TRBV28	CASANLGRLPNQPQHF
TRBV19	CASSSHRVKTQYF
TRBV28	CASSPSLPSYNEQFF
TRBV28	CASSLDSHGYTF
TRBV27	CASSLTSGIENSPLHF
TRBV27	CASSLDRGAYNEQFF
TRBV11-2	CASSPGRIGYNEQFF
TRBV29-1	CSVQTGASNQPQHF
TRBV11-2	CASSVGQGTGNTIYF
TRBV28	CASSLWLGTGVGEKLFF
TRBV19	CASSMDYGAKQYF
TRBV2	CASSDRGTVTEAFF
TRBV7-9	CASSSGDRGRDTDTQYF
TRBV5-6	CASSLETSGQPFAYNEQFF
TRBV2	CASSSGGSYEQYF
TRBV7-3	CASSFGTSGRDEQFF
TRBV27	CASSSSAGEVETQYF
TRBV28	CASSPFTGEQYF
TRBV9	CASSPTGGNTIYF
TRBV29-1	CSVDIYGDKSSGNTIYF
TRBV6-5	CASTPLRAGANVLTF
TRBV13	CASSPGLAGGGSYEQYF
TRBV5-6	CASSLGSNIQYF
TRBV27	CASSLEGYRQPQHF
TRBV5-4	CASSLGDRYNYGYTF
TRBV27	CASSFAGNSNQPQHF
TRBV4-2	CASSRTGQGTYEQYF
TRBV7-9	CSSSQEDRPLHF
TRBV2	CASIQGQGAYSGANVLTF
TRBV28	CASSLSAGGLTDTQYF
TRBV28	CASSTGGADTRDEQYF
TRBV6-1	CATQKGAGYTF
TRBV2	CASSEALGAENSPLHF